Following are 20 T cell receptor beta chains from one sample sequenced in a study of CD8+CD57+ T cells in acquired aplastic anemia. Genomic DNA templated the TCR beta VDJ and CDR3 profiling. TCRdb redid the calling of the reads with MiXCR, one entry per CDR3 protein. In the table there are about 240,000 distinct CDR3 sequences, around 45% of which are singletons. Sequencing was done on patients that had shown CD8+CD57+ cell expansion by flow cytometry. Sequenced material: sorted CD4+, CD8+, or CD8+CD57+ T cells (not recorded which) from PBMCs. The receptors were sampled from a human donor with aplastic anemia.

This clonotype occurred many times. The rearrangement joins TRBV6-5 to TRBJ2-7; D perhaps matches TRBD1 (6 bases). The CDR3 loop spans 13 amino acids. V lost 5 bases and J 7 bases, leaving 15 bases between the germline ends. The germline CDR1 and CDR2 sequences are MNHEY and SVGAGI. CDR3 sequence reads: CASSGSDRKEQYF. The DNA of the CDR3 is TGTGCCAGCAGTGGGAGTGACAGGAAAGAGCAGTACTTC.

A remark on this clonotype: This may be a read error: a much more frequent sequence differs by one nucleotide. This CDR3 fails to terminate in the conserved phenylalanine or tryptophan, so it likely reflects a read error. The chain uses TRBV4-3 and TRBJ1-1; D not resolved. V was clipped by 0 bases and J by 0 bases, with 8 bases between them. The V gene's germline CDR1 is LGHNA and CDR2 YSLEER. This CDR3 region has 15 residues. CDR3 in amino acids: CASSQDFNLNTEAFL. CDR3 DNA: TGCGCCAGCAGCCAAGATTTTAATCTGAACACTGAAGCTTTCCTT.

This chain connects TRBV7-2 to TRBJ2-5; 16 bases are shared with TRBD2. The trim removed 4 bases at V and 5 bases at J, leaving 7 bases unmatched. From germline, CDR1 is SGHTA and CDR2 FQGNSA. This CDR3 spans 17 amino acids. As DNA, the CDR3 is TGTGCCAGCAGCTCGTCGGGACTAGCGGGGGGGCCGGAGACCCAGTACTTC. Translating gives CASSSSGLAGGPETQYF.

This chain links TRBV7-9 with TRBJ2-5, with 9 bases identical to TRBD2. V was pared by 3 bases and J by 5 bases, with 4 bases of the junction left unmatched. The CDR3 covers 14 residues. The germline CDR1 and CDR2 sequences are SEHNR and FQNEAQ (reference sequence). The CDR3, as DNA: TGTGCCAGCAGCTTCCCTGCGGGGGGGGAGACCCAGTACTTC. Translated, it gives CASSFPAGGETQYF.

The chain employs TRBV27 and TRBJ1-3, with 9 bases aligning to TRBD1. Per the germline V gene, CDR1 is MNHEY and CDR2 is SMNVEV (reference sequence). The junction had 7 bases not matched to a gene; V was cut back by 8 bases and J by 5 bases. The CDR3 runs 14 residues. The CDR3 spells CASAPGQGRNTIYF. The CDR3 bases are TGTGCCAGCGCCCCGGGACAGGGCAGAAACACCATATATTTT.

The chain joins TRBV30 to TRBJ1-1, with D perhaps TRBD1 (5 bases). Germline CDR1 and CDR2: GTSNPN and SVGIG (reference sequence). The V gene lost 5 bases and the J gene lost 6 bases, with 13 bases spanning the gap. This CDR3 comprises 12 residues. The chain's CDR3 is CAWGVRGAEAFF. The CDR3, as DNA: TGTGCCTGGGGGGTACGGGGCGCTGAAGCTTTCTTT.

In its sample, this clonotype was seen a few times. The chain joins TRBV6-4 to TRBJ1-1, with D hard to call. Germline values: CDR1 MRHNA, CDR2 SNTAGT. This CDR3 region has 13 residues. Deletions cut 6 bases from V and 5 bases from J, with 13 bases between. CDR3 nucleotides: TGTGCCAGCAGGTCCCTAGGGTATACTGAAGCTTTCTTT. Its protein is CASRSLGYTEAFF.

This clonotype was detected ten times or more. This chain connects TRBV7-9 to TRBJ2-6; weak D call: TRBD1 (5 bases). Trimming pared 2 bases from V and 2 bases from J, leaving 16 bases between. The CDR3 extends over 18 amino acids. The germline CDR1 and CDR2 sequences are SEHNR and FQNEAQ (reference sequence). The DNA for the CDR3 is TGTGCCAGCAGCTTAATTTCAGGGCGGTATCCTGGGGCCAACGTCCTGACTTTC. It codes for CASSLISGRYPGANVLTF.

This clonotype was observed at least ten times. The chain employs TRBV20-1 and TRBJ2-7; 9 bases are a match to TRBD1. This CDR3 comprises 14 residues. Looked up from germline, CDR1 is DFQATT and CDR2 is SNEGSKA (reference sequence). V was pared by 0 bases and J by 2 bases, with 2 bases of the junction left unmatched. CDR3 in DNA: TGCAGTGCTAGAGACAGACAGGGGGCCTACGAGCAGTACTTC. Its protein product is CSARDRQGAYEQYF.

The genes are TRBV7-2 and TRBJ2-7, with 7 positions matching TRBD2. Germline CDR1 reads SGHTA; CDR2 reads FQGNSA. J gave up 4 bases and V 3 bases, and 9 bases lay outside the gene matches. The CDR3 is 15 amino acids. DNA of the CDR3: TGTGCCAGCAGCTTTAGACGTCTAGCGGTATACGAGCAGTACTTC. Protein sequence: CASSFRRLAVYEQYF.

The rearrangement joins TRBV7-9 to TRBJ1-5; D gene unclear. The CDR3 extends over 8 amino acids. Germline values: CDR1 SEHNR, CDR2 FQNEAQ (reference sequence). Trimming removed 5 bases from V and 12 bases from J, with 2 bases in between. The CDR3 nucleotides are TGTGCCAGCAGCCACCAGCATTTT. This gives the protein CASSHQHF.

This chain connects TRBV12-3 or TRBV12-4 to TRBJ2-7; 9 nucleotides line up with TRBD1. CDR3 length equals 16 residues. The junction had 15 bases not matched to a gene; V was cut back by 6 bases and J by 6 bases. The chain's CDR3 is CASSRRGQGVPGEQYF. The DNA for the CDR3 is TGTGCCAGCAGCAGGAGGGGACAGGGCGTCCCGGGCGAGCAGTACTTC.

This clonotype has ten or more counts. At one end the junction does not follow the germline gene, possibly because of a read error. The gene calls are TRBV12-3 or TRBV12-4 and TRBJ1-1, with D unresolved. The CDR3 covers 14 residues. The CDR3 loop reads CASSLAVSDTEAFF. The CDR3 coding sequence is TGTGCCAGCAGTCTAGCGGTCTCGGACACTGAAGCTTTCTTT.

J is TRBJ1-1 and V is TRBV29-1, with unresolved D. V dropped 4 bases and J dropped 1 base, with 7 bases sitting between them. The CDR3 is 12 residues long. The germline CDR1 and CDR2 sequences are SQVTM and ANQGSEA. The CDR3 here is CSVVAGNTEAFF. The DNA of the CDR3 is TGCAGCGTTGTTGCCGGGAACACTGAAGCTTTCTTT.

V gene TRBV7-9 combines with J gene TRBJ2-3; 7 nucleotides line up with TRBD1. With 5 bases clipped from V and 5 bases from J, the junction kept 10 bases outside the gene matches. This CDR3 is 15 amino acids long. Germline CDR1 is SEHNR and CDR2 is FQNEAQ (reference sequence). CDR3 DNA: TGTGCCAGCAGCCAAGCCGGGACAGTGGGAGATACGCAGTATTTT. Its protein is CASSQAGTVGDTQYF. Using reference TRBV7-9 and TRBJ2-3 for the parts outside the CDR3, the full variable domain is DTGVSQNPRHKITKRGQNVTFRCDPISEHNRLYWYRQTLGQGPEFLTYFQNEAQLEKSRLLSDRFSAERPKGSFSTLEIQRTEQGDSAMYLCASSQAGTVGDTQYFGPGTRLTVL.

The genes are TRBV10-3 and TRBJ2-1; D not resolved. Per germline, CDR1 ENHRY and CDR2 SYGVKD. This CDR3 comprises 11 residues. Trimming pared 9 bases from V and 4 bases from J, leaving 7 bases between. CDR3 bases: TGTGCCATTCCAGAGTACAATGAGCAGTTCTTC. Translation: CAIPEYNEQFF.

This clonotype was observed at least ten times. The V and J genes are TRBV5-1 and TRBJ2-7, with 11 bases fitting TRBD2. The ends lost 1 base at V and 4 bases at J; junction bases unmatched: 10. This CDR3 region has 17 residues. Germline V gene lookup returns CDR1 SGHRS and CDR2 YFSETQ. The CDR3 reads CASSLLGRLAGMYEQYF. Written as DNA, the CDR3 is TGCGCCAGCAGCTTGCTTGGAAGACTAGCGGGAATGTACGAGCAGTACTTC.

This clonotype has at least ten counts. The rearrangement uses TRBV13 and TRBJ1-1; unclear D gene. CDR1 is PRHDT and CDR2 is FYEKMQ in the germline V gene (reference sequence). The CDR3 runs 14 residues. Trimming took 0 bases from V and 0 from J, leaving 5 bases between them. CDR3 nucleotides: TGTGCCAGCAGCTTAGGATTTATGAACACTGAAGCTTTCTTT. Translating it yields CASSLGFMNTEAFF.

At least ten counts were recorded for this clonotype. The chain combines TRBV11-2 with TRBJ2-2; no firm D call. CDR3 size: 15 residues. From germline, CDR1 is SGHAT and CDR2 FQNNGV. The germline V and J ends were trimmed by 6 bases and 3 bases, with 14 bases remaining between them. CDR3: CASRQVDEHTGELFF. The CDR3 DNA reads as TGTGCCAGCAGACAAGTCGACGAGCACACCGGGGAGCTGTTTTTT.

The rearrangement joins TRBV5-5 to TRBJ1-4; the D is unclear. Germline CDR1 reads SGHKS; CDR2 reads YYEKEE (reference sequence). V was cut by 3 bases and J by 4 bases, with 13 bases left in between. The CDR3 runs to 15 residues. The CDR3 DNA sequence: TGTGCCAGCAGCTGGACTGGGGATCATAATGAAAAACTGTTTTTT. Translating it yields CASSWTGDHNEKLFF.